This entry lists 12 T cell receptor beta chains sequenced from one sample in a study of graft-versus-host responses after intestinal transplantation. Generated by immunoSEQ multiplex PCR, the TCRdb table keeps only in-frame clones and is missing some. The sample holds over 20,000 clones, about 40% seen once. The sample consisted of alloreactive CD4+ T cells from a mixed lymphocyte reaction culture, taken before intestinal transplant. Subset meaning: CFSE-low proliferating T cells sorted from roughly six-day pre-transplant mixed lymphocyte reaction (GvH or HvG direction). These receptors were obtained from a human patient who received an intestinal transplant.

The genes are TRBV19 and TRBJ1-1; D is uncertain. This CDR3 is built from 14 residues. The ends were cut back, 1 base at V and 2 bases at J, with 8 bases in the middle. From germline, CDR1 is LNHDA and CDR2 SQIVND (reference sequence). CDR3: CASSIGAVNTEAFF. The CDR3 nucleotides are TGTGCCAGTAGTATAGGAGCGGTAAACACTGAAGCTTTCTTT. The whole variable domain, filled in from reference TRBV19 and TRBJ1-1, reads DGGITQSPKYLFRKEGQNVTLSCEQNLNHDAMYWYRQDPGQGLRLIYYSQIVNDFQKGDIAEGYSVSREKKESFPLTVTSAQKNPTAFYLCASSIGAVNTEAFFGQGTRLTVV.

This clone occurred a few times. V gene TRBV10-3 combines with J gene TRBJ2-4; the D gene is possibly TRBD1 (6 bases). The CDR3 sequence is 14 residues long. The germline V gene encodes CDR1 ENHRY and CDR2 SYGVKD. Trimming left V 0 bases short and J 8 bases short, with 11 bases between. DNA of the CDR3: TGTGCCATCAGTGAGTCAAAACAGGGCCACATTCAGTACTTC. Residues: CAISESKQGHIQYF.

This chain links TRBV7-2 with TRBJ2-3, with 10 bases matching TRBD2. V was clipped by 3 bases and J by 4 bases; unmatched bases: 4. The germline CDR1 and CDR2 sequences are SGHTA and FQGNSA. The CDR3 length is 15 residues. In DNA form, the CDR3 reads TGTGCCAGCAGCTTTAGCGGGGGGAGTGCAGATACGCAGTATTTT. It encodes CASSFSGGSADTQYF. Looking up the rest from reference TRBV7-2 and TRBJ2-3 gives the full variable domain: GAGVSQSPSNKVTEKGKDVELRCDPISGHTALYWYRQSLGQGLEFLIYFQGNSAPDKSGLPSDRFSAERTGGSVSTLTIQRTQQEDSAVYLCASSFSGGSADTQYFGPGTRLTVL.

On this clone itself: One end of the junction is discordant with germline, which a read error may explain. The gene calls are TRBV7-9 and TRBJ2-1; 8 bases agree with TRBD2. The V gene's germline CDR1 is SEHNR and CDR2 FQNEAQ (reference sequence). The CDR3 is 13 residues long. In nucleotides, the CDR3 is TGTGCCAGCGGCTTCACGGGACTAGTACTGCAGTTCTTC. Amino acid sequence: CASGFTGLVLQFF.

This clone was seen a handful of times. This chain links TRBV4-1 with TRBJ1-2, with TRBD1 matching over 7 bases. Trimming cost V 1 base and J 2 bases; bases outside gene matches: 4. The CDR3 runs 15 residues. Germline assignment: CDR1 MGHRA and CDR2 YSYEKL. CDR3 DNA: TGCGCCAGCAGCCAAGGACAGGGAATGAACTATGGCTACACCTTC. Amino acid sequence: CASSQGQGMNYGYTF.

This clone was seen a handful of times. The chain employs TRBV5-1 and TRBJ2-7; D is perhaps TRBD2 (6 bases). V lost 4 bases, J lost 3 bases, and 11 bases lay in between. CDR1 and CDR2 from the germline V gene are SGHRS and YFSETQ. This CDR3 spans 13 amino acids. CDR3 bases: TGCGCCAGCAGCCCGGCGGGATACTACGAGCAGTACTTC. Translating gives CASSPAGYYEQYF.

This sequence joins TRBV7-2 and TRBJ2-5; a weak D match, TRBD1 (5 bases). The V gene's germline CDR1 is SGHTA and CDR2 FQGNSA. This CDR3 has 15 amino acids. Trimming left V 1 base short and J 2 bases short, with 11 bases between. CDR3 coding DNA: TGTGCCAGCAGCTTAGGAGTCAAGGGGCAAGAGACCCAGTACTTC. Amino acid sequence: CASSLGVKGQETQYF. Full variable domain (remainder filled in from reference TRBV7-2 and TRBJ2-5): GAGVSQSPSNKVTEKGKDVELRCDPISGHTALYWYRQSLGQGLEFLIYFQGNSAPDKSGLPSDRFSAERTGGSVSTLTIQRTQQEDSAVYLCASSLGVKGQETQYFGPGTRLLVL.

The chain couples TRBV6-5 to TRBJ1-2; D is ambiguous. Per germline, CDR1 MNHEY and CDR2 SVGAGI. Trimming removed 0 bases at V and 0 bases at J, with 8 bases between. The CDR3 consists of 15 residues. CDR3 region: CASSYSGTANYGYTF. CDR3 DNA: TGTGCCAGCAGTTACTCTGGCACAGCTAACTATGGCTACACCTTC.

This clone was detected only once. The chain couples TRBV18 to TRBJ1-1, with TRBD1 matching over 8 bases. Trimming took 3 bases from V and 7 from J; bases not matched to a gene: 1. The CDR3 runs 12 residues. CDR1 KGHSH and CDR2 LQKENI come from the germline V gene. The CDR3: CASSPTGVEAFF. The DNA for the CDR3 is TGTGCCAGCTCACCGACAGGGGTTGAAGCTTTCTTT.

Judged by abundance, this clone is medium-sized. This CDR3 is CASSLQGNTEAFF. The DNA of the CDR3 is TGTGCCAGCAGCTTACAGGGGAACACTGAAGCTTTCTTT. The chain is built from TRBV7-9 and TRBJ1-1, with D maybe TRBD1 (5 bases). The CDR3 is 13 amino acids. Germline-derived CDR1 and CDR2 are SEHNR and FQNEAQ (reference sequence). The V end lost 2 bases, the J end lost 1 base, and 5 bases lay between the germline ends.

The chain recombines TRBV7-9 with TRBJ1-5, with 9 positions matching TRBD1. CDR3 length: 15 residues. Germline assignment: CDR1 SEHNR and CDR2 FQNEAQ (reference sequence). The ends lost 5 bases at V and 6 bases at J; junction bases unmatched: 8. CDR3 DNA: TGTGCCAGCAGCCCAACCGGGACAGGGCTTCAGCCCCAGCATTTT. Its protein is CASSPTGTGLQPQHF.

This clone was found a few times. The rearrangement uses TRBV28 and TRBJ2-2; D is perhaps TRBD2 (5 bases). The CDR3 spans 13 residues. V shed 2 bases and J shed 5 bases, with 6 bases lying between them. In germline, CDR1 is MDHEN, CDR2 SYDVKM. The CDR3 DNA follows: TGTGCCAGCAGTTTAGGAGGAACCGGGGAGCTGTTTTTT. It translates to CASSLGGTGELFF.